These T cell receptor beta chains were read from a single sample in a study of OX40 agonist ivuxolimab in advanced cancers. Sequencing was performed with immunoSEQ multiplex PCR; in TCRdb, only in-frame clones are kept and a portion is missing. The sample consists of tens of thousands of clones, roughly nine tenths of them appearing once. This specimen consisted of CD4+ or CD8+ T cells sorted from blood, obtained in a trial of the OX40 agonist ivuxolimab. All receptors come from an adult with an advanced solid tumor such as melanoma, head and neck, liver or kidney cancer. The CDR3 runs from the conserved cysteine through the conserved F or W. The D gene is left open where the match is weak. Rows give clone size only sometimes, using once, few, many, or a class for an expanded clone.

CDR3aa: CASSGGLDEQFF
CDR3nt: TGTGCCAGCAGCGGGGGGCTGGATGAGCAGTTCTTC
v_gene: TRBV9
abundance: -
len: 12
d_gene: -
j_gene: TRBJ2-1

CDR3aa: CATEDRNTGELFF
CDR3nt: TGTGCCACCGAGGACAGGAACACCGGGGAGCTGTTTTTT
v_gene: TRBV15
abundance: -
len: 13
d_gene: -
j_gene: TRBJ2-2

CDR3aa: CSVSAGEDDEQYF
CDR3nt: TGCAGCGTCAGCGCAGGGGAAGACGACGAGCAGTACTTC
v_gene: TRBV29-1
abundance: -
len: 13
d_gene: -
j_gene: TRBJ2-7

CDR3aa: CASSLSGQATGYTF
CDR3nt: TGTGCCAGCAGTTTATCGGGACAGGCGACTGGCTACACCTTC
v_gene: TRBV28
abundance: -
len: 14
d_gene: TRBD1
j_gene: TRBJ1-2

CDR3aa: CASSPGGIAESYEQYF
CDR3nt: TGTGCCAGCTCACCAGGAGGGATAGCGGAAAGCTACGAGCAGTACTTC
v_gene: TRBV18
abundance: -
len: 16
d_gene: -
j_gene: TRBJ2-7

CDR3aa: CASYFGTSGSYEQYF
CDR3nt: TGCGCCAGCTATTTCGGGACTAGCGGATCCTACGAGCAGTACTTC
v_gene: TRBV10-1
abundance: -
len: 15
d_gene: TRBD2
j_gene: TRBJ2-7

CDR3aa: CASSVAGAAARGEQYF
CDR3nt: TGTGCCAGCAGCGTAGCAGGGGCAGCGGCCAGGGGGGAGCAGTACTTC
v_gene: TRBV9
abundance: -
len: 16
d_gene: TRBD1
j_gene: TRBJ2-7

CDR3aa: CASNLRGPGELFF
CDR3nt: TGTGCCAGTAACCTCAGGGGACCCGGGGAGCTGTTTTTT
v_gene: TRBV19
abundance: few
len: 13
d_gene: -
j_gene: TRBJ2-2

CDR3aa: CASSIGGGGYEQYF
CDR3nt: TGTGCCAGTAGTATCGGCGGTGGCGGCTACGAGCAGTACTTC
v_gene: TRBV19
abundance: -
len: 14
d_gene: -
j_gene: TRBJ2-7

CDR3aa: CASSLDRDHFYEQYF
CDR3nt: TGTGCCAGCAGCCTTGACAGGGACCACTTCTACGAGCAGTACTTC
v_gene: TRBV7-6
abundance: -
len: 15
d_gene: TRBD1
j_gene: TRBJ2-7

CDR3aa: CASSLSNTGELFF
CDR3nt: TGTGCCAGCAGCTTGAGTAACACCGGGGAGCTGTTTTTT
v_gene: TRBV7-9
abundance: -
len: 13
d_gene: -
j_gene: TRBJ2-2

CDR3aa: CASSSVDYYEQYF
CDR3nt: TGTGCCAGCAGCTCCGTGGACTACTACGAGCAGTACTTC
v_gene: TRBV7-9
abundance: few
len: 13
d_gene: -
j_gene: TRBJ2-7

CDR3aa: CASSSHGGAGGPGNEQFF
CDR3nt: TGCGCCAGCAGCTCACACGGAGGGGCGGGAGGGCCTGGCAATGAGCAGTTCTTC
v_gene: TRBV4-3
abundance: -
len: 18
d_gene: TRBD2
j_gene: TRBJ2-1

CDR3aa: CASSPGQGGAFF
CDR3nt: TGCGCCAGCAGCCCCGGACAGGGGGGAGCTTTCTTT
v_gene: TRBV4-3
abundance: -
len: 12
d_gene: TRBD1
j_gene: TRBJ1-1

CDR3aa: CASSPLKLDRGRTGELFF
CDR3nt: TGTGCCAGCAGCCCCCTAAAGCTGGACAGGGGGCGTACCGGGGAGCTGTTTTTT
v_gene: TRBV4-2
abundance: once
len: 18
d_gene: TRBD1
j_gene: TRBJ2-2

CDR3aa: CASSHRSPDEQYF
CDR3nt: TGTGCCAGCTCTCACCGTAGTCCGGACGAGCAGTACTTC
v_gene: TRBV18
abundance: -
len: 13
d_gene: -
j_gene: TRBJ2-7

CDR3aa: CASSINTGELFF
CDR3nt: TGTGCCAGCAGTATCAACACCGGGGAGCTGTTTTTT
v_gene: TRBV27
abundance: once
len: 12
d_gene: -
j_gene: TRBJ2-2

CDR3aa: CASSPSRSYEQYF
CDR3nt: TGTGCCAGCAGCCCCAGTAGAAGCTACGAGCAGTACTTC
v_gene: TRBV9
abundance: -
len: 13
d_gene: -
j_gene: TRBJ2-7

CDR3aa: CASSSNSESSYNEQFF
CDR3nt: TGTGCCAGCAGCAGCAATAGCGAAAGCTCCTACAATGAGCAGTTCTTC
v_gene: TRBV28
abundance: once
len: 16
d_gene: -
j_gene: TRBJ2-1

CDR3aa: CASSLEGYSSYEQYF
CDR3nt: TGTGCCAGCAGCTTGGAAGGGTATAGCTCCTACGAGCAGTACTTC
v_gene: TRBV5-5
abundance: -
len: 15
d_gene: -
j_gene: TRBJ2-7

CDR3aa: CSVVSDTEAFF
CDR3nt: TGCAGCGTTGTTTCGGACACTGAAGCTTTCTTT
v_gene: TRBV29-1
abundance: few
len: 11
d_gene: -
j_gene: TRBJ1-1

CDR3aa: CATRDRGFYEQYF
CDR3nt: TGTGCCACCAGGGACAGGGGGTTCTACGAGCAGTACTTC
v_gene: TRBV28
abundance: -
len: 13
d_gene: TRBD1
j_gene: TRBJ2-7

CDR3aa: CASSENYGYTF
CDR3nt: TGTGCCAGCAGTGAAAACTATGGCTACACCTTC
v_gene: TRBV6-1
abundance: -
len: 11
d_gene: -
j_gene: TRBJ1-2

CDR3aa: CASSSGRQPQHF
CDR3nt: TGCGCCAGCAGCAGTGGTCGGCAGCCCCAGCATTTT
v_gene: TRBV4-1
abundance: -
len: 12
d_gene: -
j_gene: TRBJ1-5

CDR3aa: CASSPLPRPGEQYF
CDR3nt: TGTGCCAGCTCACCACTTCCGAGACCGGGCGAGCAGTACTTC
v_gene: TRBV18
abundance: -
len: 14
d_gene: -
j_gene: TRBJ2-7

CDR3aa: CASSLEYYEQYF
CDR3nt: TGTGCCAGCAGCTTAGAGTACTACGAGCAGTACTTC
v_gene: TRBV7-8
abundance: -
len: 12
d_gene: -
j_gene: TRBJ2-7

CDR3aa: CASSPLPDQPQHF
CDR3nt: TGTGCCAGTTCCCCCCTCCCGGATCAGCCCCAGCATTTT
v_gene: TRBV19
abundance: once
len: 13
d_gene: -
j_gene: TRBJ1-5

CDR3aa: CASSSRTGGESGANVLTF
CDR3nt: TGTGCCAGCAGCTCACGGACAGGGGGCGAATCTGGGGCCAACGTCCTGACTTTC
v_gene: TRBV7-6
abundance: -
len: 18
d_gene: TRBD1
j_gene: TRBJ2-6

CDR3aa: CASSLSPAGTQYF
CDR3nt: TGTGCCAGCAGCTTAAGTCCGGCGGGGACCCAGTACTTC
v_gene: TRBV13
abundance: -
len: 13
d_gene: -
j_gene: TRBJ2-5

CDR3aa: CASSDVERMNTEAFF
CDR3nt: TGTGCCAGCAGTGATGTGGAGAGGATGAACACTGAAGCTTTCTTT
v_gene: TRBV2
abundance: -
len: 15
d_gene: -
j_gene: TRBJ1-1

CDR3aa: CASSFSTGYTEAFF
CDR3nt: TGTGCCAGCAGCTTTAGCACCGGGTACACTGAAGCTTTCTTT
v_gene: TRBV28
abundance: -
len: 14
d_gene: -
j_gene: TRBJ1-1

CDR3aa: CASSQGVIATDTQYF
CDR3nt: TGCGCCAGCAGCCAAGGTGTGATAGCAACAGATACGCAGTATTTT
v_gene: TRBV4-3
abundance: -
len: 15
d_gene: -
j_gene: TRBJ2-3

CDR3aa: CASSPSGSPTQYF
CDR3nt: TGTGCCAGCAGTCCGAGCGGGAGCCCTACGCAGTATTTT
v_gene: TRBV27
abundance: -
len: 13
d_gene: TRBD2
j_gene: TRBJ2-3

CDR3aa: CASSLVGDSYEQYF
CDR3nt: TGCGCCAGCAGCTTGGTTGGTGACTCCTACGAGCAGTACTTC
v_gene: TRBV5-1
abundance: -
len: 14
d_gene: -
j_gene: TRBJ2-7

CDR3aa: CASSLVGGRNEQYF
CDR3nt: TGTGCCAGCAGCTTAGTAGGCGGGAGGAACGAGCAGTACTTC
v_gene: TRBV7-2
abundance: -
len: 14
d_gene: TRBD2
j_gene: TRBJ2-7

CDR3aa: CASSQDWAPDTQYF
CDR3nt: TGTGCCAGCAGCCAAGATTGGGCACCTGATACGCAGTATTTT
v_gene: TRBV14
abundance: -
len: 14
d_gene: -
j_gene: TRBJ2-3

CDR3aa: CASSSGPGPTSYNEQFF
CDR3nt: TGTGCCAGCAGCTCCGGTCCGGGACCTACGTCCTACAATGAGCAGTTCTTC
v_gene: TRBV11-2
abundance: -
len: 17
d_gene: -
j_gene: TRBJ2-1

CDR3aa: CAWSREREIEEQFF
CDR3nt: TGTGCCTGGAGTAGGGAGCGGGAGATTGAGGAGCAGTTCTTC
v_gene: TRBV30
abundance: -
len: 14
d_gene: TRBD2
j_gene: TRBJ2-1

CDR3aa: CASSLGRGRDYEQYF
CDR3nt: TGTGCCAGCAGCTTGGGCCGCGGTAGGGACTACGAGCAGTACTTC
v_gene: TRBV7-2
abundance: -
len: 15
d_gene: -
j_gene: TRBJ2-7

CDR3aa: CASSGGQGGFYGYTF
CDR3nt: TGCGCCAGCAGCGGAGGACAAGGAGGGTTCTATGGCTACACCTTC
v_gene: TRBV5-1
abundance: -
len: 15
d_gene: -
j_gene: TRBJ1-2

CDR3aa: CASSFPRDVALAGYTF
CDR3nt: TGTGCCAGCAGTTTCCCTCGGGACGTTGCTTTGGCTGGCTACACCTTC
v_gene: TRBV28
abundance: few
len: 16
d_gene: -
j_gene: TRBJ1-2

CDR3aa: CASGQSGRNYNEQFF
CDR3nt: TGTGCCAGCGGACAAAGCGGGAGGAACTACAATGAGCAGTTCTTC
v_gene: TRBV9
abundance: -
len: 15
d_gene: TRBD2
j_gene: TRBJ2-1

CDR3aa: CASSLGTINEQFF
CDR3nt: TGTGCCAGCAGTCTAGGGACCATCAATGAGCAGTTCTTC
v_gene: TRBV27
abundance: -
len: 13
d_gene: -
j_gene: TRBJ2-1

CDR3aa: CASSLAGGRESYEQYF
CDR3nt: TGTGCCAGCAGCTTAGCGGGAGGGAGGGAGTCCTACGAGCAGTACTTC
v_gene: TRBV5-6
abundance: -
len: 16
d_gene: TRBD2
j_gene: TRBJ2-7

CDR3aa: CASSLVGTGHQPQHF
CDR3nt: TGTGCCAGCAGCTTGGTCGGGACGGGCCATCAGCCCCAGCATTTT
v_gene: TRBV5-8
abundance: -
len: 15
d_gene: -
j_gene: TRBJ1-5

CDR3aa: CASSVGLGQETEAFF
CDR3nt: TGCGCCAGCAGCGTTGGCCTTGGACAGGAGACTGAAGCTTTCTTT
v_gene: TRBV5-1
abundance: -
len: 15
d_gene: TRBD1
j_gene: TRBJ1-1

CDR3aa: CAPSRRDQETQYF
CDR3nt: TGTGCCCCCTCTCGTAGGGACCAAGAGACCCAGTACTTC
v_gene: TRBV2
abundance: -
len: 13
d_gene: -
j_gene: TRBJ2-5

CDR3aa: CAISESTVDLGYEQYF
CDR3nt: TGTGCCATCAGTGAGTCTACGGTGGATCTGGGATACGAGCAGTACTTC
v_gene: TRBV10-3
abundance: once
len: 16
d_gene: -
j_gene: TRBJ2-7

CDR3aa: CASSYYSGAEAFF
CDR3nt: TGTGCCAGCAGTTATTATTCGGGGGCTGAAGCTTTCTTT
v_gene: TRBV6-5
abundance: -
len: 13
d_gene: -
j_gene: TRBJ1-1

CDR3aa: CASSGQGARNGYTF
CDR3nt: TGTGCCAGCAGTGGACAGGGGGCGAGAAATGGCTACACCTTC
v_gene: TRBV28
abundance: -
len: 14
d_gene: TRBD1
j_gene: TRBJ1-2

CDR3aa: CASSLRGLAGRRYTGELFF
CDR3nt: TGTGCCAGCAGTTTAAGAGGACTAGCGGGACGACGGTACACCGGGGAGCTGTTTTTT
v_gene: TRBV28
abundance: -
len: 19
d_gene: TRBD2
j_gene: TRBJ2-2

CDR3aa: CASSSDNNSPLHF
CDR3nt: TGTGCCAGCAGCTCGGACAATAATTCACCCCTCCACTTT
v_gene: TRBV7-9
abundance: -
len: 13
d_gene: -
j_gene: TRBJ1-6

CDR3aa: CASSATGLENWQFF
CDR3nt: TGTGCCAGCAGCGCAACGGGACTAGAGAATTGGCAGTTCTTC
v_gene: TRBV11-2
abundance: -
len: 14
d_gene: TRBD2
j_gene: TRBJ2-1

CDR3aa: CASSEWISTDTQYF
CDR3nt: TGTGCCAGCAGTGAGTGGATAAGCACAGATACGCAGTATTTT
v_gene: TRBV2
abundance: -
len: 14
d_gene: -
j_gene: TRBJ2-3

CDR3aa: CASSHNRGNTEAFF
CDR3nt: TGTGCCAGCAGCCATAACAGGGGGAACACTGAAGCTTTCTTT
v_gene: TRBV4-2
abundance: few
len: 14
d_gene: TRBD1
j_gene: TRBJ1-1

CDR3aa: CASSQTSGRGDEQYF
CDR3nt: TGCGCCAGCAGCCAAACCAGCGGGAGAGGCGACGAGCAGTACTTC
v_gene: TRBV4-3
abundance: -
len: 15
d_gene: TRBD2
j_gene: TRBJ2-7